The present entry profiles one T cell receptor (beta chain) with its context. Only in-frame clones appear in the TCRdb table, and some are missing; sequencing was by immunoSEQ multiplex PCR. The sample records roughly 890,000 clones, around 92% being singletons. Only CD45RO-negative cells positively selected for CCR7 counted as naive CD8 cells, so terminally differentiated effector memory CD45RA+ cells were excluded. The V end was cut by 2 bases, the J end by 9 bases, with 18 bases between. The CDR3 extends over 14 amino acids. Germline V gene sequence: CDR1 SGDLS, CDR2 YYNGEE. This specimen comes from a study of shared clonotypes between healthy human individuals.

The sequence came from a man aged 30 to 39 in good health. The sample taken for sequencing was naive CD8+ T cells sorted from blood. This chain uses TRBV9 with TRBJ2-7; tentatively, D is TRBD2 (6 bases). In DNA, the CDR3 is TGTGCCAGCAGCGTGGGAGGTGGAACCACTTTGCAGTACTTC. Residues: CASSVGGGTTLQYF.